One and the same sample provided the 22 T cell receptor beta chains below, sequenced in a study of T-cell reconstitution after alpha-beta-depleted transplantation in children. TCRbeta library construction was performed incorporating unique molecular identifiers. Each CDR3 protein gets one entry after TCRdb re-called the PCR reads with MiXCR. Counted here are more than 200,000 distinct CDR3 sequences, roughly 24% occurring once; the ten biggest clones make up about 2.6%. The sample here was PBMCs, taken before TCRalphabeta/CD19-depleted stem cell transplant. The receptor source for this set is a girl aged 2 to 9 with Fanconi anemia, due to receive a stem cell transplant.

This chain links TRBV30 with TRBJ2-3, with TRBD1 matching 9 bases. The germline V gene has CDR1 GTSNPN and CDR2 SVGIG (reference sequence). The CDR3 is 15 residues long. V lost 5 bases, J lost 4 bases, and 10 bases stayed unmatched. The CDR3 nucleotides read TGTGCCTGGGGCGCAACAGGGGGCTACGCAGATACGCAGTATTTT. Translating it yields CAWGATGGYADTQYF. The full variable domain, completed using reference TRBV30 and TRBJ2-3, is SQTIHQWPATLVQPVGSPLSLECTVEGTSNPNLYWYRQAAGRGLQLLFYSVGIGQISSEVPQNLSASRPQDRQFILSSKKLLLSDSGFYLCAWGATGGYADTQYFGPGTRLTVL.

This clonotype was seen ten or more times. The chain joins TRBV20-1 to TRBJ2-5, with D maybe TRBD2 (5 bases). Germline CDR1 DFQATT, CDR2 SNEGSKA (reference sequence). This CDR3 region has 13 residues. Deletions cut 8 bases from V and 2 bases from J, with 15 bases between. The CDR3 sequence: CSSSKGAQETQYF. Here the CDR3 DNA reads TGCAGTTCCTCGAAGGGAGCTCAAGAGACCCAGTACTTC.

This clonotype came up many times. This chain uses TRBV7-3 with TRBJ2-2; D uncertain. The germline V and J ends were trimmed by 2 bases and 7 bases, with 2 bases remaining between them. This CDR3 comprises 11 residues. Germline V CDR1 and CDR2: SGHTA, FQGTGA. The CDR3 loop is CASSLYGELFF. CDR3 nucleotide sequence: TGTGCCAGCAGCTTATACGGGGAGCTGTTTTTT.

A few counts support this clonotype. V usage is TRBV2 and J usage is TRBJ2-1; the match to TRBD1 covers 9 bases. This CDR3 region has 18 residues. Germline V gene sequence: CDR1 SNHLY, CDR2 FYNNEI. V was pared by 5 bases and J by 1 base, with 12 bases of the junction left unmatched. CDR3 bases: TGTGCCAGCAGTCCCCCCCCCACAGGGGGCTTATCCTACAATGAGCAGTTCTTC. Its translation: CASSPPPTGGLSYNEQFF.

The CDR3 region is CASSQSQETQYF. The CDR3 nucleotides are TGTGCCAGCAGCCAGTCCCAAGAGACCCAGTACTTC. V is TRBV6-5 and J is TRBJ2-5; no reliable D call. Germline lookup yields CDR1 MNHEY and CDR2 SVGAGI. The germline V and J ends were trimmed by 6 bases and 1 base, with 6 bases remaining between them. The CDR3 has 12 residues.

In this sample, this clonotype turned up many times. This chain joins TRBV29-1 and TRBJ2-5; D perhaps matches TRBD2 (6 bases). The CDR3 runs 13 residues. Germline loops: CDR1 SQVTM, CDR2 ANQGSEA. V was clipped by 4 bases and J by 4 bases, with 13 bases between them. In DNA, the CDR3 is TGCAGCGTTGTCGGTGCGGGATCAGAGACCCAGTACTTC. This gives the protein CSVVGAGSETQYF.

This sequence joins TRBV20-1 and TRBJ2-3; TRBD2 aligns across 7 bases. With 6 bases clipped from V and 0 bases from J, the junction kept 9 bases outside the gene matches. Germline values: CDR1 DFQATT, CDR2 SNEGSKA (reference sequence). The length of the CDR3 is 15 residues. The CDR3 here is CSASHHSGSTDTQYF. CDR3 coding DNA: TGCAGTGCCTCCCACCATAGCGGGAGCACAGATACGCAGTATTTT.

There are many counts of this clonotype. The V and J genes are TRBV20-1 and TRBJ1-1; TRBD1 aligns across 8 bases. The V segment lost 3 bases and the J segment 1 base; nucleotides outside the gene matches: 4. The CDR3 has 14 amino acids. Germline V gene lookup returns CDR1 DFQATT and CDR2 SNEGSKA (reference sequence). CDR3 residues: CSASKTGANTEAFF. DNA for the CDR3: TGCAGTGCTAGTAAGACAGGGGCGAACACTGAAGCTTTCTTT.

There are many counts of this clonotype. The rearrangement links TRBV12-3 or TRBV12-4 to TRBJ2-7; 7 bases line up with TRBD2. The V and J ends lost 5 bases and 4 bases, in that order; junction bases with no gene match: 11. This CDR3 contains 15 residues. This CDR3 is CASSPEASGAYEQYF. As DNA, the CDR3 is TGTGCCAGCAGTCCAGAGGCTAGCGGAGCATACGAGCAGTACTTC.

This clonotype was seen more than once but under ten times. J is TRBJ2-7 and V is TRBV20-1, with 9 bases matching TRBD2. The germline gives CDR1 DFQATT, CDR2 SNEGSKA (reference sequence). V lost 3 bases and J lost 4; bases outside the gene matches: 10. CDR3 length: 15 amino acids. CDR3 DNA: TGCAGTGCTAGTGGCTATAGCGGGAGCATTTACGAGCAGTACTTC. It encodes CSASGYSGSIYEQYF.

V usage is TRBV7-3 and J usage is TRBJ2-3; TRBD1 or TRBD2 may be the D gene (6 bases each). This CDR3 is 17 amino acids long. Germline V gene lookup returns CDR1 SGHTA and CDR2 FQGTGA. The germline V and J ends were trimmed by 2 bases and 4 bases, with 19 bases remaining between them. In DNA, the CDR3 is TGTGCCAGCAGCTTATTGGGGGGCCGGACGCTCGCAGATACGCAGTATTTT. Amino acid sequence: CASSLLGGRTLADTQYF.

The V gene is TRBV20-1, the J gene TRBJ2-5; possible D gene TRBD1, 6 bases. Per germline, CDR1 DFQATT and CDR2 SNEGSKA (reference sequence). V gave up 5 bases and J gave up 2 bases, with 12 bases separating them. The CDR3 is 13 residues long. CDR3 sequence (DNA): TGCAGTGCTGAACTCCAGGGGCAAGAGACCCAGTACTTC. Translating gives CSAELQGQETQYF.

This clonotype was detected ten times or more. The chain links TRBV29-1 to TRBJ2-1, with 9 bases matching TRBD1. Unmatched junction bases numbered 7, after V lost 3 bases and J lost 7 bases. CDR1 is SQVTM and CDR2 is ANQGSEA in the germline V gene. The CDR3 is made up of 14 amino acids. In DNA, the CDR3 is TGCAGCGTTGAGTCCGGGACAGGGATGAATGAGCAGTTCTTC. It translates to CSVESGTGMNEQFF.

The genes are TRBV7-6 and TRBJ2-1; D remains ambiguous. Germline V CDR1 and CDR2: SGHVS, FNYEAQ. Trimming shortened V by 5 bases and J by 4 bases, and 15 bases separated the two germline ends. This CDR3 region has 15 residues. The CDR3 spells CASSPGGRPYNEQFF. The CDR3 DNA follows: TGTGCCAGCAGCCCCGGCGGACGGCCGTACAATGAGCAGTTCTTC.

This clonotype showed up just a few times. This sequence joins TRBV7-2 and TRBJ1-6, with a weak D call TRBD1 (6 bases). V gave up 2 bases and J gave up 1 base, with 12 bases separating them. This CDR3 comprises 17 residues. Germline CDR1 and CDR2: SGHTA and FQGNSA. CDR3: CASSLSRGRSYNSPLHF. The CDR3 region has the DNA TGTGCCAGCAGCTTAAGCAGGGGCAGGTCCTATAATTCACCCCTCCACTTT. The whole variable domain, remainder taken from reference TRBV7-2 and TRBJ1-6, is GAGVSQSPSNKVTEKGKDVELRCDPISGHTALYWYRQSLGQGLEFLIYFQGNSAPDKSGLPSDRFSAERTGGSVSTLTIQRTQQEDSAVYLCASSLSRGRSYNSPLHFGNGTRLTVT.

V usage is TRBV29-1 and J usage is TRBJ2-6; 7 bases are shared with TRBD1. The CDR3 has 15 residues. The germline V gene has CDR1 SQVTM and CDR2 ANQGSEA. The junction had 10 bases not matched to a gene; V was cut back by 7 bases and J by 4 bases. Here the CDR3 DNA reads TGCAGCGCCGTCCTAACAGGGGACGGGGCCAACGTCCTGACTTTC. Encoded protein: CSAVLTGDGANVLTF.

This clonotype appeared a few times. The rearrangement joins TRBV4-2 to TRBJ2-1, with a possible D match to TRBD2 (6 bases). Trimming took 1 base from V and 1 from J, leaving 14 bases between them. The CDR3 runs to 17 residues. The germline V gene has CDR1 LGHNA and CDR2 YNFKEQ. CDR3 DNA: TGTGCCAGCAGCCAAGTTAGTACGGGAGCTTCCTACAATGAGCAGTTCTTC. This translates into CASSQVSTGASYNEQFF.

The chain joins TRBV29-1 to TRBJ2-5; D gene ambiguous. In germline, CDR1 is SQVTM, CDR2 ANQGSEA. This CDR3 is 12 amino acids long. The V end was cut by 3 bases, the J end by 3 bases, with 8 bases between. This CDR3 is CSVEEIEETQYF. The DNA of the CDR3 is TGCAGCGTTGAGGAGATAGAAGAGACCCAGTACTTC.

This clonotype has just a few counts. The chain employs TRBV9 and TRBJ2-2, with D unclear. In germline, CDR1 is SGDLS, CDR2 YYNGEE. This CDR3 has 15 amino acids. Trimming pared 2 bases from V and 4 bases from J, leaving 12 bases between. CDR3 sequence reads: CASSVSGYGTGELFF. The CDR3 nucleotides read TGTGCCAGCAGCGTCTCGGGTTACGGCACCGGGGAGCTGTTTTTT.

This chain connects TRBV20-1 to TRBJ2-1; TRBD2 aligns across 11 bases. After removal of 5 bases from V and 6 bases from J, the junction contained 9 bases not matched to a gene. The V gene's germline CDR1 is DFQATT and CDR2 SNEGSKA (reference sequence). The CDR3 runs to 15 residues. DNA of the CDR3: TGCAGTGCTGTTGTTCTAGCGGGGGGTCGCAATGAGCAGTTCTTC. Translated: CSAVVLAGGRNEQFF.

This clonotype was seen a handful of times. The chain has TRBV29-1 and TRBJ2-7; D ambiguous. Germline CDR1 SQVTM, CDR2 ANQGSEA. The CDR3 consists of 13 residues. Between the trimmed V and J ends, which lost 0 bases and 2 bases, there was a span of 8 bases. The CDR3 DNA follows: TGCAGCGTTGAAGATGACGTGACCTACGAGCAGTACTTC. It encodes CSVEDDVTYEQYF.

This clonotype has a handful of counts. This chain joins TRBV21-1 and TRBJ2-3; TRBD1 is the table's D call and was not checked against the DNA. TRBV21-1 represents a pseudogene. The CDR3 has 16 residues. The CDR3 is CASSKWGRVVPDTQYF. The DNA for the CDR3 is TGTGCCAGCAGCAAATGGGGCAGGGTGGTCCCAGATACGCAGTATTTT.